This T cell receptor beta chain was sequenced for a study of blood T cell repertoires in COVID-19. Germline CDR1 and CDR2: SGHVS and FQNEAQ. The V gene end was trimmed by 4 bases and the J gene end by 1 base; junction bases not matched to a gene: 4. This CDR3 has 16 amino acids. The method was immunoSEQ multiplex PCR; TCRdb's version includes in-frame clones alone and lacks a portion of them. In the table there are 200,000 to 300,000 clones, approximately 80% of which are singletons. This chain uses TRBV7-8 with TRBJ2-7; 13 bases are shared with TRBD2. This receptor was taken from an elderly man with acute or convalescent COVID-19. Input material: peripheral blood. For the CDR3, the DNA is TGTGCCAGCAGCTCGCGGACTAGCGGGGGATCCTACGAGCAGTACTTC. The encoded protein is CASSSRTSGGSYEQYF.